Listed here is a single T cell receptor beta chain. No antigen is known for it. Naive CD8+ T cells displayed a CD45RO-CCR7+CD27+CD95- phenotype. This CDR3 has 13 residues. In germline, CDR1 is SEHNR, CDR2 FQNEAQ (reference sequence). In preparing the TRB cDNA libraries, 5' RACE with UMI labels was used. One entry per CDR3 protein, without DNA, is what TCRdb gives after re-calling the 5' RACE reads. Seen in this sample are about 50,000 distinct CDR3 sequences; the ten most common clones hold around 0.58%. This sample was included in a study of CXCR3-negative and CXCR3-positive naive CD8 T cells. Study conclusions and caveats: Whereas memory cells differed, naive CXCR3-negative and CXCR3-positive cells shared similar TRBV-TRBJ usage. CXCR3 expression dropped partially after cryopreservation, and most assays relied on fresh PBMCs. Naive cells that were CXCR3-positive had more hydrophobic TRB CDR3s (compared with CXCR3-negative naive cells). Naive subsets had comparable surface CD5; TCR strength was inferred from TRB CDR3 properties.

The specimen sequenced was naive CXCR3+ CD8+ T cells from blood. The subset is: CD45RO-CCR7+CD27+CD95- naive CD8+ T cells expressing CXCR3 (TNR3+). The receptor was derived from a human donor in good health. Some clones in this sample may be carry-over from other donors' samples. The genes are TRBV7-9 and TRBJ2-7; absent DNA, TCRdb's TRBD2 call cannot be checked. CDR3 sequence reads: CASKPAQHDEQYF.